The next 15 T cell receptor beta chains were all read from a single sample in a study of T cell responses to AZD1222 COVID-19 vaccine. The method was immunoSEQ multiplex PCR; TCRdb's version includes in-frame clones alone and lacks a portion of them. The data show around 100,000 clones, just under 90% seen once. This specimen consisted of peripheral blood, obtained on day 0 of AZD1222 vaccination. Receptors originate from an adult in good health.

This chain uses TRBV2 with TRBJ1-2; TRBD1 matches 7 bases. Germline CDR1 SNHLY, CDR2 FYNNEI. This CDR3 is 13 amino acids long. The J segment lost 7 bases and the V segment lost 8 bases, leaving 10 bases of the junction unmatched. The CDR3 sequence: CASLGRGLGGYTF. The CDR3 nucleotides are TGTGCCAGCTTAGGCAGGGGGTTGGGTGGCTACACCTTC.

This clone was observed once. This rearrangement joins TRBV6-5 to TRBJ1-3; D is possibly TRBD1 (6 bases). The CDR3 runs to 16 residues. V was shortened by 3 bases and J by 3 bases, with 15 bases between the two germline ends. CDR1 is MNHEY, CDR2 SVGAGI, per germline. CDR3 residues: CASSYSGGSGGNTIYF. CDR3 DNA: TGTGCCAGCAGTTATTCTGGGGGCTCGGGTGGAAACACCATATATTTT.

This rearrangement joins TRBV19 to TRBJ1-4; TRBD1 is a possible D gene (6 bases). Germline V gene lookup returns CDR1 LNHDA and CDR2 SQIVND (reference sequence). Trimming cost V 7 bases and J 5 bases, with 17 bases left between them. The CDR3 spans 15 residues. The CDR3 is CASNTDSLGNEKLFF. CDR3 in DNA: TGTGCCAGTAACACGGACAGCCTGGGGAATGAAAAACTGTTTTTT. Full variable domain (missing parts from reference TRBV19 and TRBJ1-4): DGGITQSPKYLFRKEGQNVTLSCEQNLNHDAMYWYRQDPGQGLRLIYYSQIVNDFQKGDIAEGYSVSREKKESFPLTVTSAQKNPTAFYLCASNTDSLGNEKLFFGSGTQLSVL.

CDR3 loop: CASSSWPSGSRHEQYF. CDR3 in DNA: TGTGCCAGCAGCTCCTGGCCTAGCGGGAGTAGACACGAGCAGTACTTC. The chain combines TRBV7-6 with TRBJ2-7; 10 bases fit TRBD2. J lost 5 bases, V lost 4 bases, and 11 bases had no gene match. Germline V gene sequence: CDR1 SGHVS, CDR2 FNYEAQ. The CDR3 consists of 16 residues. The complete variable domain, with remaining parts taken from reference TRBV7-6 and TRBJ2-7, reads GAGVSQSPRYKVTKRGQDVALRCDPISGHVSLYWYRQALGQGPEFLTYFNYEAQQDKSGLPNDRFSAERPEGSISTLTIQRTEQRDSAMYRCASSSWPSGSRHEQYFGPGTRLTVT.

The V and J genes are TRBV6-5 and TRBJ1-1; possibly TRBD1 for D (5 bases). This CDR3 has 15 amino acids. Germline CDR1 and CDR2: MNHEY and SVGAGI. V was trimmed by 2 bases and J by 6 bases, leaving 16 bases between them. CDR3 residues: CASSYPERGGAEAFF. In DNA, the CDR3 is TGTGCCAGCAGTTACCCGGAGAGGGGTGGGGCTGAAGCTTTCTTT.

This clone came up a few times. This chain joins TRBV2 and TRBJ2-7; D may be TRBD1 or TRBD2 (6 bases each). The CDR3 is made up of 14 amino acids. CDR1 is SNHLY, CDR2 FYNNEI, per germline. Trimming pared 6 bases from V and 6 bases from J, leaving 18 bases between. The DNA of the CDR3 is TGTGCCAGCAGCGGTCTGGGGGGCTTTACCGAGCAGTACTTC. The encoded protein is CASSGLGGFTEQYF.

V usage is TRBV9 and J usage is TRBJ1-1, with D perhaps matching TRBD1 (6 bases). CDR3 length equals 14 residues. V was shortened by 6 bases and J by 2 bases, with 14 bases between the two germline ends. The germline V gene encodes CDR1 SGDLS and CDR2 YYNGEE. The CDR3, as DNA: TGTGCCAGCACCAACAGGGCTATTAACACTGAAGCTTTCTTT. This encodes CASTNRAINTEAFF.

The gene calls are TRBV18 and TRBJ2-7, with D uncertain. Per the germline V gene, CDR1 is KGHSH and CDR2 is LQKENI. The ends were cut back, 0 bases at V and 3 bases at J, with 6 bases in the middle. This CDR3 has 13 residues. The CDR3 DNA follows: TGTGCCAGCTCACCACCAATGATCTACGAGCAGTACTTC. Amino acid sequence: CASSPPMIYEQYF.

The genes are TRBV9 and TRBJ2-2, with D perhaps matching TRBD2 (6 bases). The CDR3 sequence is 15 residues long. Germline V gene lookup returns CDR1 SGDLS and CDR2 YYNGEE. Between the trimmed V and J ends, which lost 4 bases and 4 bases, there was a span of 14 bases. CDR3 sequence (DNA): TGTGCCAGCAGCCCTGGAGGGGCGAGCACCGGGGAGCTGTTTTTT. Protein product: CASSPGGASTGELFF.

The chain has TRBV6-5 and TRBJ1-4, with D hard to call. This CDR3 spans 15 amino acids. Germline assignment: CDR1 MNHEY and CDR2 SVGAGI. Trimming took 5 bases from V and 8 from J, leaving 18 bases between them. CDR3 sequence (DNA): TGTGCCAGCAGTCCCCGGAGAGCCCGGGAAGAAAAACTGTTTTTT. The encoded protein is CASSPRRAREEKLFF.

There are a few counts of this clone. The V and J genes are TRBV7-3 and TRBJ1-3; TRBD1 is a possible D gene (5 bases). With 3 bases removed from V and 7 bases from J, the gap between germline ends came to 10 bases. This CDR3 has 13 amino acids. The germline V gene has CDR1 SGHTA and CDR2 FQGTGA. The CDR3 nucleotides read TGTGCCAGCAGCTTGGACCCAGGGAACACCATATATTTT. Its translation: CASSLDPGNTIYF.

The chain joins TRBV5-6 to TRBJ1-2; D remains ambiguous. This CDR3 region has 14 residues. V lost 4 bases and J 5 bases, leaving 15 bases between the germline ends. Germline V CDR1 and CDR2: SGHDT, YYEEEE. CDR3 residues: CASSRPSLGYGYTF. The CDR3 coding sequence is TGTGCCAGCAGCCGGCCCTCACTGGGATATGGCTACACCTTC.

The rearrangement links TRBV5-1 to TRBJ2-1; TRBD2 aligns across 8 bases. The V gene end was trimmed by 0 bases and the J gene end by 6 bases; junction bases not matched to a gene: 5. The CDR3 is 15 residues long. Germline CDR1 is SGHRS and CDR2 is YFSETQ. The CDR3 here is CASSLAPSGSNEQFF. DNA for the CDR3: TGCGCCAGCAGCTTGGCCCCCAGCGGGAGCAATGAGCAGTTCTTC.

The CDR3 loop is CASRALGSAAEQYF. The CDR3 DNA sequence: TGTGCCAGCAGGGCCCTGGGGAGTGCGGCCGAGCAGTACTTC. This chain joins TRBV27 and TRBJ2-7, with a possible D match to TRBD2 (5 bases). Trimming removed 6 bases at V and 6 bases at J, with 18 bases between. CDR3 length: 14 residues. Germline loops: CDR1 MNHEY, CDR2 SMNVEV (reference sequence).

The chain is built from TRBV4-3 and TRBJ1-4; D is unclear. V lost 2 bases to trimming and J lost 4 bases, with 5 bases between them. This CDR3 is 13 amino acids long. Germline assignment: CDR1 LGHNA and CDR2 YSLEER. CDR3 amino acids: CASSQTINEKLFF. CDR3 bases: TGCGCCAGCAGCCAAACGATTAATGAAAAACTGTTTTTT.